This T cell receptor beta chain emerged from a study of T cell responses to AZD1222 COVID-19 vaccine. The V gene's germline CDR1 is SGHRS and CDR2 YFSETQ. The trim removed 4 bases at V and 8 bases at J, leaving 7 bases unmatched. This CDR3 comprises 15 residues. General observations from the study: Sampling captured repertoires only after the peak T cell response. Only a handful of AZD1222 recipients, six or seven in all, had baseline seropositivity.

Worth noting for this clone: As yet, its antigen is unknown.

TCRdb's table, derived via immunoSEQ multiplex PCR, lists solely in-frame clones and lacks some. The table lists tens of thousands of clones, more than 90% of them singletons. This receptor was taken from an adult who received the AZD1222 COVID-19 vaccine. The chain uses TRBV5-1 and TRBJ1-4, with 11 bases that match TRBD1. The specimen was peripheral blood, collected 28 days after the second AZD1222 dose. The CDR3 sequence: CASSLRDRGNEKLFF. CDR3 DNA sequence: TGCGCCAGCAGCCTTCGGGACAGGGGGAACGAAAAACTGTTTTTT.